The sample holds many counts of the clone carrying this TCR beta chain. What it binds is not known. With iRepertoire HTBI primers and Arm-PCR of CDR3 regions, TCR beta libraries were built. In TCRdb, the multiplex PCR reads were re-called with MiXCR into one record per CDR3 protein. The table has 510,000 or so distinct CDR3 sequences, 9.5% to 15% seen once. The data derive from a study of regulatory T cells in long-lasting Graves disease. Overall study findings and caveats: Sharing of public clonotypes was greater in persistent patients (about 3,000) than in new patients (around 1,000).

Time point given: newly diagnosed GD, antithyroid drugs for less than 3 months. Construction of the TCR library relied on RNA isolated from PBMCs. These same data were also listed under a study on T cells in Graves' hyperthyroidism and ophthalmopathy. That source adds: For ophthalmopathy, model prediction preceded onset by a median about 6 months.

The material was peripheral blood mononuclear cells (PBMCs), obtained at new diagnosis, from a patient treated with antithyroid drugs. The source is a young woman with Graves disease.

The CDR3 DNA reads as TGTGCCATCAAAGCTAGCGGGAGTCACACCGGGGAGCTGTTTTTT. Residues: CAIKASGSHTGELFF. V and J are TRBV10-3 and TRBJ2-2; 10 bases are a match to TRBD2. This CDR3 region has 15 residues. V was clipped by 7 bases and J by 3 bases; unmatched bases: 5. Germline V gene data show CDR1 as ENHRY and CDR2 as SYGVKD.